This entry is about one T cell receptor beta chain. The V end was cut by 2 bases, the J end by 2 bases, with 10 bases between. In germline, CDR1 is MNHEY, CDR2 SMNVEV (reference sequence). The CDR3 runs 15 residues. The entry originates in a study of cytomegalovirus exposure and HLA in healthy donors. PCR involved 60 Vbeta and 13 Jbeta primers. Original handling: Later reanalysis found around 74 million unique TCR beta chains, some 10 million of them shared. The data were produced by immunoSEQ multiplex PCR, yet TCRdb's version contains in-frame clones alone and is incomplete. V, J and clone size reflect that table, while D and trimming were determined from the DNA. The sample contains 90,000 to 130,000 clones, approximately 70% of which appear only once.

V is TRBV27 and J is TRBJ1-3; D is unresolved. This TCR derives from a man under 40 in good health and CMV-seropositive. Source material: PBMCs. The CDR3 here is CASSLGGGPGNTIYF. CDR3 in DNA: TGTGCCAGCAGTTTAGGAGGTGGGCCTGGAAACACCATATATTTT.